A single T cell receptor beta chain is shown here with its context. Assay: immunoSEQ multiplex PCR; the TCRdb copy retains only in-frame clones and omits some. The sample shows 200,000 to 300,000 clones, 87% of them seen only once. The CDR3 is 15 residues long. J gave up 3 bases and V 8 bases, and 7 bases lay outside the gene matches. Per the germline V gene, CDR1 is SGHTA and CDR2 is FQGNSA. The sample is drawn from a study of blood T cell repertoires in COVID-19. Study-wide background: PBMCs, B-cell-depleted T cells, or T cells provided the cDNA or gDNA that made up the material.

The origin of this receptor is a woman in her 50s with acute or convalescent COVID-19. The genes are TRBV7-2 and TRBJ2-1; 10 positions agree with TRBD2. Source material: peripheral blood. This chain's CDR3 is CASRARLAGYNEQFF. The CDR3 nucleotides read TGTGCCAGCCGCGCCCGACTAGCGGGCTACAATGAGCAGTTCTTC.